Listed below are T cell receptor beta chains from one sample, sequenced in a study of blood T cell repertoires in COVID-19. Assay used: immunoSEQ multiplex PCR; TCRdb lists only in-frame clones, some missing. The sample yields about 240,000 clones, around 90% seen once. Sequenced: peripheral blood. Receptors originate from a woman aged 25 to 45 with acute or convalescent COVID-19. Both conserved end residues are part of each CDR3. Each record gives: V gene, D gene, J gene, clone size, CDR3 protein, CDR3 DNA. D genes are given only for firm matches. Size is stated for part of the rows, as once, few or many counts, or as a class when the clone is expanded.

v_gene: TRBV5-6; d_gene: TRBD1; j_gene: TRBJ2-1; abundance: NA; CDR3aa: CASSLKRGQGAYNEQFF; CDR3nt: TGTGCCAGCAGCTTGAAAAGGGGTCAGGGGGCCTACAATGAGCAGTTCTTC
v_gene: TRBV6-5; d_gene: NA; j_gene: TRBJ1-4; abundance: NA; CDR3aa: CASSWGKVEKLFF; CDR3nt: TGTGCCAGCAGTTGGGGCAAGGTTGAAAAACTGTTTTTT
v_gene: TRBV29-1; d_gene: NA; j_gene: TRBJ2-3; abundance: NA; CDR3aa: CSFLGGGRRTDTQYF; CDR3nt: TGCAGCTTCCTGGGTGGTGGGCGTAGGACAGATACGCAGTATTTT
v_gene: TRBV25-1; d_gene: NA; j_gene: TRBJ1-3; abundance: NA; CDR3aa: CASSDLTRAPNTIYF; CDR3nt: TGTGCCAGCAGTGACCTGACAAGAGCCCCGAACACCATATATTTT
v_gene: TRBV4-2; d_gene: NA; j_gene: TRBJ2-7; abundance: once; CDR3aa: CASSQELRVSEQYF; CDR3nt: TGTGCCAGCAGCCAAGAGCTGAGGGTGAGCGAGCAGTACTTC
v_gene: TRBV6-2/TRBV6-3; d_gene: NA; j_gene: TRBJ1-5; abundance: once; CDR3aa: CASSYSGGGARQPQHF; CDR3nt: TGTGCCAGCAGTTACTCCGGTGGGGGGGCTCGCCAGCCCCAGCATTTT
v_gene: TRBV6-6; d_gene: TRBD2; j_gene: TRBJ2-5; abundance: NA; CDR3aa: CASSRSRARSGSPQETQYF; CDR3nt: TGTGCCAGCAGCCGATCAAGGGCCCGGAGCGGGAGTCCGCAAGAGACCCAGTACTTC
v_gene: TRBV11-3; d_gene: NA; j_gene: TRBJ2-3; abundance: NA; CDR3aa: CASSLVGKSTDTQYF; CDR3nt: TGTGCCAGCAGCTTAGTCGGGAAGTCCACAGATACGCAGTATTTT
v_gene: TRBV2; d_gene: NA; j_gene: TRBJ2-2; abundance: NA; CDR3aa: CASTAAARGTGELFF; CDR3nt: TGTGCCAGCACCGCGGCGGCGCGGGGCACCGGGGAGCTGTTTTTT
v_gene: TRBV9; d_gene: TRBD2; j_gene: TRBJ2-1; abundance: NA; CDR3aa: CASSPRSSGRAIYNEQFF; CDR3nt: TGTGCCAGCAGCCCACGCTCTAGCGGGAGGGCGATATACAATGAGCAGTTCTTC
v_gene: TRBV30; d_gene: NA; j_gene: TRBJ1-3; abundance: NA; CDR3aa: CAWSPWTADTIYF; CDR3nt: TGTGCCTGGAGTCCATGGACAGCGGACACCATATATTTT
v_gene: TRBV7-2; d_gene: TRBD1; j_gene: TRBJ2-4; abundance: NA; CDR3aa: CASSLGTGGRAKNIQYF; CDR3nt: TGTGCCAGCAGCTTAGGTACAGGGGGAAGGGCCAAAAACATTCAGTACTTC
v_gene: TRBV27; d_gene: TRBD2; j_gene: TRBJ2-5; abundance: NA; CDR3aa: CASSLGGLAGNQETQYF; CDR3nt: TGTGCCAGCAGTTTAGGGGGACTAGCGGGGAACCAAGAGACCCAGTACTTC
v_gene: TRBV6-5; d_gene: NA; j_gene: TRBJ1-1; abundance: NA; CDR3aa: CASSLTGGVDTEAFF; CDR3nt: TGTGCCAGCAGTCTGACAGGTGGGGTTGACACTGAAGCTTTCTTT
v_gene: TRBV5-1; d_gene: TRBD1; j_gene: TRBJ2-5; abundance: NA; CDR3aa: CASSLAGQGKETQYF; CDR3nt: TGCGCCAGCAGCTTGGCGGGACAGGGGAAAGAGACCCAGTACTTC
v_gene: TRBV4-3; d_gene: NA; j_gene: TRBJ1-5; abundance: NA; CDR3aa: CASSQVAGGQPQHF; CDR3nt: TGCGCCAGCAGCCAAGTCGCGGGCGGTCAGCCCCAGCATTTT
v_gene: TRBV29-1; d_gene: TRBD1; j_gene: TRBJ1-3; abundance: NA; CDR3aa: CSVSDRGLLNTIYF; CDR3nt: TGCAGCGTTTCCGACAGGGGGCTTTTAAACACCATATATTTT
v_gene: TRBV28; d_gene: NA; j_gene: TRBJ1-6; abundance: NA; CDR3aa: CASSLFTPSIGGRSNSPLHF; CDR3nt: TGTGCCAGCAGTCTATTTACCCCCTCGATCGGGGGAAGATCCAATTCACCCCTCCACTTT
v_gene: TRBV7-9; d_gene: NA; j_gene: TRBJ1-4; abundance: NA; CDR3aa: CASQVNEKLFF; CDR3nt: TGTGCCAGCCAGGTTAATGAAAAACTGTTTTTT
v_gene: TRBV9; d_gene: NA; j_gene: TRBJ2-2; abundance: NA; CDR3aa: CASSLATGAIRPGELFF; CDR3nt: TGTGCCAGCAGCCTAGCGACAGGTGCTATCCGGCCCGGGGAGCTGTTTTTT
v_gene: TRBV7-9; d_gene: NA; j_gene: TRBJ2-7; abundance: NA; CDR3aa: CASRGGETYEQYF; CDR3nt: TGTGCCAGCAGGGGCGGGGAAACCTACGAGCAGTACTTC
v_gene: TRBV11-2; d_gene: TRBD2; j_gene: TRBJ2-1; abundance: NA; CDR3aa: CASSSPWTSGTKHEQFF; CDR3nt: TGTGCCAGCAGCTCCCCTTGGACTAGCGGGACAAAACATGAGCAGTTCTTC
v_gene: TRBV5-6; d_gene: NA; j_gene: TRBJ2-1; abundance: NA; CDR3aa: CASSLVSGSSYNEQFF; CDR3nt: TGTGCCAGCAGCTTGGTTAGCGGATCCTCCTACAATGAGCAGTTCTTC
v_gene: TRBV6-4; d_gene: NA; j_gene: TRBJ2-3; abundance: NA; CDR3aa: CASSDRGKRTDTQYF; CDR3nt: TGTGCCAGCAGTGACAGGGGCAAAAGGACAGATACGCAGTATTTT
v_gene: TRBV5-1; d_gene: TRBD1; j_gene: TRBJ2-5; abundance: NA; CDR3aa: CASSLVPGGQETQYF; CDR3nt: TGCGCCAGCAGCTTGGTCCCAGGGGGCCAAGAGACCCAGTACTTC
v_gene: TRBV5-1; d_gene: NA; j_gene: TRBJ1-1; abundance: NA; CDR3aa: CASSLVGQGTTEAFF; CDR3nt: TGCGCCAGCAGCTTGGTGGGACAAGGGACCACTGAAGCTTTCTTT
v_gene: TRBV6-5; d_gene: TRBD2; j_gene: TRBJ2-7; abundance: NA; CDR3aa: CASSQTGLAGHEQYF; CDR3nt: TGTGCCAGCAGTCAGACGGGACTAGCGGGACACGAGCAGTACTTC
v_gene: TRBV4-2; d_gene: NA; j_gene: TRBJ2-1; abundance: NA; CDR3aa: CACGGTEPYNEQFF; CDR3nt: TGTGCCTGCGGAGGGACGGAACCTTACAATGAGCAGTTCTTC
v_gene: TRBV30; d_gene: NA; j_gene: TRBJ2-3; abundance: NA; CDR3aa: CAWSVPLGFVPYTDTQYF; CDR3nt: TGTGCCTGGAGTGTACCACTAGGATTTGTCCCCTACACAGATACGCAGTATTTT
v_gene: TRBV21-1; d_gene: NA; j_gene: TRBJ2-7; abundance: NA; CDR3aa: CASSKSADETNKYF; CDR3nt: TGTGCCAGCAGCAAATCTGCGGATGAAACCAACAAGTACTTC
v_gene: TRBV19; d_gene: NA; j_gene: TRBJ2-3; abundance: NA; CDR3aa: CASSIAWAGVRTDTQYF; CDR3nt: TGTGCCAGTAGTATAGCGTGGGCAGGGGTACGCACAGATACGCAGTATTTT
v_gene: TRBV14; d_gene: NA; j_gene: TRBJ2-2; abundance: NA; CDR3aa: CASSQYSTGELFF; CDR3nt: TGTGCCAGCAGCCAATACAGCACCGGGGAGCTGTTTTTT
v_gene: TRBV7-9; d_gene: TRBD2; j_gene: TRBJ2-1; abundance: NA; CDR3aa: CASSLAGRTSYNEQFF; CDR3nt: TGTGCCAGCAGCCTAGCGGGGAGGACCTCCTACAATGAGCAGTTCTTC
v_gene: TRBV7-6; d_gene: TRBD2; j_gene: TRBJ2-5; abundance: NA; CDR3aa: CASSLGQGTSGRLETQYF; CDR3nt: TGTGCCAGCAGCTTAGGCCAAGGGACTAGCGGGAGATTGGAGACCCAGTACTTC
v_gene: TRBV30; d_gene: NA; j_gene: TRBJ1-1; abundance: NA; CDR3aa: CAWRPRVNTEAFF; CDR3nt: TGTGCCTGGAGACCGAGGGTGAACACTGAAGCTTTCTTT
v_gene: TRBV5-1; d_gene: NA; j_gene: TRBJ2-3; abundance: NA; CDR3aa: CASTIAASGTDTQYF; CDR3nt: TGCGCCAGTACAATAGCGGCGTCTGGCACAGATACGCAGTATTTT
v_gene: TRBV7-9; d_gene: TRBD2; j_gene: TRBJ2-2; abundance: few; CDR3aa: CASSLGGSVSGELFF; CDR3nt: TGTGCCAGCAGCTTGGGAGGGAGCGTGAGCGGGGAGCTGTTTTTT
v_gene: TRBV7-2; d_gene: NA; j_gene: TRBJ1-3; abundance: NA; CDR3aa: CASSLASTGSGNTIYF; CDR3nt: TGTGCCAGCAGCTTAGCGTCCACAGGCTCTGGAAACACCATATATTTT
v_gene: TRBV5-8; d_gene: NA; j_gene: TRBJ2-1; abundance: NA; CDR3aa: CASSEDIGSYNEQFF; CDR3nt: TGTGCCAGCAGCGAAGACATTGGCTCCTACAATGAGCAGTTCTTC
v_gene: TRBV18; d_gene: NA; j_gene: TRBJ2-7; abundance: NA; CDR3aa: CASSPETRQKTYEQYF; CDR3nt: TGTGCCAGCTCACCTGAGACCCGACAGAAAACCTACGAGCAGTACTTC
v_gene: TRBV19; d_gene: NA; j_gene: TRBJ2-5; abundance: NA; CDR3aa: CASSIQGETQYF; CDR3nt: TGTGCCAGTAGTATACAGGGAGAGACCCAGTACTTC
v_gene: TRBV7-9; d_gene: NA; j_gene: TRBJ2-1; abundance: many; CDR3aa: CASSLELTGSYNEQFF; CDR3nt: TGTGCCAGCAGCTTAGAACTAACAGGGTCCTACAATGAGCAGTTCTTC
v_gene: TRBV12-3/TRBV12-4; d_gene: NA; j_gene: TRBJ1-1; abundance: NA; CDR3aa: CASTLGENTEAFF; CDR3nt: TGTGCCAGCACTTTAGGCGAAAACACTGAAGCTTTCTTT
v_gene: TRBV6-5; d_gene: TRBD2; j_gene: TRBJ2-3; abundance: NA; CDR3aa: CASRASGRTDTQYF; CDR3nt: TGTGCCAGCAGGGCTAGCGGGAGAACAGATACGCAGTATTTT
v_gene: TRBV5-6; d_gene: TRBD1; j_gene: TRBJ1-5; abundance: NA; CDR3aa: CASSLGTGNNQPQHF; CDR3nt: TGTGCCAGCAGCTTGGGGACAGGGAACAATCAGCCCCAGCATTTT